One sample yielded the 27 T cell receptor beta chains listed below, sequenced in a study of CD8 T cells in Susac syndrome. Reverse transcription of about 0.45 to 1 ug RNA was performed with random hexamers. Via MiXCR, TCRdb re-called the immunoSEQ multiplex PCR reads, giving one row per CDR3 protein. The sample shows 330,000 or so distinct CDR3 sequences, roughly 85% of them seen only once. Material: CD8+ T cells from PBMCs. Every receptor here comes from a human donor with multiple sclerosis.

This chain uses TRBV10-3 with TRBJ1-5; 10 nucleotides agree with TRBD1. Looked up from germline, CDR1 is ENHRY and CDR2 is SYGVKD. The CDR3 covers 16 residues. The ends lost 0 bases at V and 6 bases at J; junction bases unmatched: 5. CDR3 bases: TGTGCCATCAGTGAGTCGGGGACAGGGGTCGGTCAGCCCCAGCATTTT. It is translated as CAISESGTGVGQPQHF.

The chain's CDR3 is CASSYDHPETQYF. CDR3 sequence (DNA): TGTGCCAGCAGCTACGACCATCCGGAGACCCAGTACTTC. The rearrangement joins TRBV5-4 to TRBJ2-5, with D unresolved. V lost 3 bases to trimming and J lost 5 bases, with 11 bases between them. The CDR3 length is 13 residues. CDR1 is SGHNT and CDR2 is YYREEE in the germline V gene (reference sequence).

The rearrangement links TRBV3-1 to TRBJ2-3, with 12 bases matching TRBD2. The CDR3 loop spans 18 amino acids. Germline CDR1 and CDR2: LGHDT and YNNKEL (reference sequence). V lost 1 base, J lost 6 bases, and 11 bases stayed unmatched. The CDR3 here is CASSQAPILAGGPDTQYF. In nucleotides, the CDR3 is TGTGCCAGCAGCCAAGCTCCAATCCTAGCGGGAGGGCCTGATACGCAGTATTTT.

V gene TRBV30 combines with J gene TRBJ2-3; the D gene is possibly TRBD2 (6 bases). The ends were cut back, 0 bases at V and 6 bases at J, with 16 bases in the middle. This CDR3 has 15 residues. Per germline, CDR1 GTSNPN and CDR2 SVGIG (reference sequence). The CDR3, as DNA: TGTGCCTGGAGTGTAGGTGCGGGGAGGCAGGATACGCAGTATTTT. It specifies CAWSVGAGRQDTQYF.

The chain combines TRBV7-8 with TRBJ2-2, with D unclear. The CDR3 totals 13 residues. Trimming took off 5 bases at V and 4 bases at J, with 8 bases between the two ends. From germline, CDR1 is SGHVS and CDR2 FQNEAQ. Here the CDR3 DNA reads TGTGCCAGCAGCCCCGTTATCACCGGGGAGCTGTTTTTT. It specifies CASSPVITGELFF.

The chain employs TRBV4-2 and TRBJ2-1; a possible D gene is TRBD2 (5 bases). Germline V lookup: CDR1 LGHNA, CDR2 YNFKEQ. Between the trimmed V and J ends, which lost 5 bases and 2 bases, there was a span of 13 bases. The CDR3 runs to 15 residues. The CDR3 here is CASSSARGAYNEQFF. The CDR3 coding sequence is TGTGCCAGCAGCTCGGCCCGGGGAGCCTACAATGAGCAGTTCTTC.

This sequence joins TRBV6-5 and TRBJ2-5; possible D gene TRBD2, 6 bases. The CDR3 runs 13 residues. The ends were cut back, 4 bases at V and 8 bases at J, with 14 bases in the middle. The germline V gene has CDR1 MNHEY and CDR2 SVGAGI. The CDR3 region has the DNA TGTGCCAGCAGTTTATTAGCGGACGAAACCCAGTACTTC. It specifies CASSLLADETQYF.

This chain connects TRBV6-1 to TRBJ2-7, with TRBD2 matching 12 bases. CDR3 length equals 16 residues. From germline, CDR1 is MNHNS and CDR2 SASEGT. V lost 5 bases and J lost 4; bases outside the gene matches: 9. CDR3 protein: CASSPKLAGGIYEQYF. CDR3 DNA: TGTGCCAGCAGTCCGAAACTAGCGGGAGGAATATACGAGCAGTACTTC.

The chain combines TRBV4-1 with TRBJ2-1; TRBD2 might be the D (5 bases). V lost 4 bases and J lost 6, with 10 bases in between. Germline CDR1 reads MGHRA; CDR2 reads YSYEKL. The CDR3 has 13 residues. The DNA of the CDR3 is TGCGCCAGCAGCCCAATCGGGATCAATGAGCAGTTCTTC. This encodes CASSPIGINEQFF.

Comments on this clonotype: The junction departs from germline at one end; a sequencing error may be responsible. This chain links TRBV7-9 with TRBJ2-7; 7 positions match TRBD1. The germline CDR1 and CDR2 sequences are SEHNR and FQNEAQ (reference sequence). There are 18 residues in the CDR3. Here the CDR3 reads CASSFSDRPQRGFYGQYF. The CDR3 coding sequence is TGTGCCAGCAGCTTCTCGGACAGGCCCCAGAGGGGGTTCTACGGGCAGTACTTC.

The chain is built from TRBV4-3 and TRBJ1-5; TRBD1 matches 9 bases. Trimming cost V 0 bases and J 5 bases; bases outside gene matches: 8. The CDR3 extends over 17 amino acids. In germline, CDR1 is LGHNA, CDR2 YSLEER. CDR3 nucleotides: TGCGCCAGCAGCCAAGATTTGGTTGACAGGGGGGATCAGCCCCAGCATTTT. Amino acids: CASSQDLVDRGDQPQHF.

This sequence joins TRBV28 and TRBJ2-5, with D unresolved. CDR1 is MDHEN, CDR2 SYDVKM, per germline. There are 16 residues in the CDR3. Trimming took off 7 bases at V and 6 bases at J, with 24 bases between the two ends. The CDR3 here is CASTHSPGPTVQTQYF. CDR3 sequence (DNA): TGTGCCAGCACCCATTCCCCCGGGCCAACGGTACAGACCCAGTACTTC.

The chain combines TRBV24-1 with TRBJ2-5; D is uncertain. This CDR3 comprises 13 residues. The germline CDR1 and CDR2 sequences are KGHDR and SFDVKD. Trimming pared 1 base from V and 4 bases from J, leaving 6 bases between. The CDR3, as DNA: TGTGCCACCAGTGATTTTTGGATAGAGACCCAGTACTTC. Translating gives CATSDFWIETQYF.

Concerning this clonotype itself: The junction and the germline gene differ at one end; a read error may be behind it. The V gene is TRBV28, the J gene TRBJ2-3, with unresolved D. This CDR3 has 13 residues. CDR1 MDHEN and CDR2 SYDVKM come from the germline V gene. The CDR3 DNA reads TGTGCCAGCGAGAACGACATCACAGATGCGCAGTATTTT. Its protein is CASENDITDAQYF.

The chain recombines TRBV27 with TRBJ1-4; tentatively, D is TRBD1 (6 bases). Per germline, CDR1 MNHEY and CDR2 SMNVEV (reference sequence). The CDR3 is made up of 14 amino acids. The germline V and J ends were trimmed by 5 bases and 8 bases, with 15 bases remaining between them. In DNA, the CDR3 is TGTGCCAGCAGTAGGGGGACCCAGCTCGAAAAACTGTTTTTT. Its translation: CASSRGTQLEKLFF.

The rearrangement links TRBV21-1 to TRBJ2-6; the table gives TRBD1 as D, unverified against the DNA. TRBV21-1 is given as a pseudogene. This CDR3 is 17 amino acids long. As DNA, the CDR3 is TGTGCCAGCAGCAAAGGCCGGGGTAGCTCTGGGGCCAACGTCCTGACTTTC. It translates to CASSKGRGSSGANVLTF.

The chain joins TRBV28 to TRBJ1-1; D unresolved. This CDR3 has 13 amino acids. Germline V gene lookup returns CDR1 MDHEN and CDR2 SYDVKM. V lost 3 bases, J lost 7 bases, and 12 bases lay in between. CDR3 residues: CASSFQRVSEAFF. CDR3 nucleotide sequence: TGTGCCAGCAGTTTCCAGAGGGTGAGTGAAGCTTTCTTT.

The genes are TRBV2 and TRBJ2-1, with 11 bases aligning to TRBD2. V was pared by 11 bases and J by 1 base, with 19 bases of the junction left unmatched. Per the germline V gene, CDR1 is SNHLY and CDR2 is FYNNEI. The CDR3 is 19 amino acids. CDR3 sequence: CAARGGQGLAGGSYNEQFF. CDR3 in DNA: TGTGCCGCCCGTGGGGGACAGGGCCTAGCGGGAGGTTCCTACAATGAGCAGTTCTTC.

The chain couples TRBV28 to TRBJ1-6; tentative D call: TRBD1 (5 bases). The CDR3 consists of 14 residues. V was clipped by 3 bases and J by 5 bases, with 8 bases between them. In germline, CDR1 is MDHEN, CDR2 SYDVKM. CDR3 nucleotide sequence: TGTGCCAGCAGTTTCGGGGCAAATAATTCACCCCTCCACTTT. This codes for CASSFGANNSPLHF. The entire variable domain, with the rest obtained from reference TRBV28 and TRBJ1-6, is as follows: DVKVTQSSRYLVKRTGEKVFLECVQDMDHENMFWYRQDPGLGLRLIYFSYDVKMKEKGDIPEGYSVSREKKERFSLILESASTNQTSMYLCASSFGANNSPLHFGNGTRLTVT.

CDR3 bases: TGTGCCACCAGCAGAGATGGGGCTAGCGGGCTCTCCTACGAGCAGTACTTC. It specifies CATSRDGASGLSYEQYF. V and J are TRBV15 and TRBJ2-7; 8 nucleotides match TRBD2. The V gene's germline CDR1 is LNHNV and CDR2 YYDKDF (reference sequence). V lost 0 bases to trimming and J lost 0 bases; unmatched junction nucleotides: 7. The CDR3 totals 17 residues.

This clonotype was recorded only once. This chain joins TRBV4-1 and TRBJ2-1, with 8 bases fitting TRBD1. The CDR3 is made up of 17 amino acids. Germline assignment: CDR1 MGHRA and CDR2 YSYEKL. V shed 0 bases, J shed 9 bases, and the junction held 13 bases outside the gene matches. CDR3 DNA: TGCGCCAGCAGCCAAGAATGGACAGGGCGAAGTTCCAGTGAGCAGTTCTTC. Its translation: CASSQEWTGRSSSEQFF.

The V call is TRBV6-5, the J call TRBJ2-1, with 10 bases that match TRBD2. The ends lost 0 bases at V and 4 bases at J; junction bases unmatched: 6. Germline loops: CDR1 MNHEY, CDR2 SVGAGI. The CDR3 contains 17 residues. The CDR3 reads CASSYSLAGVKYNEQFF. The DNA of the CDR3 is TGTGCCAGCAGTTACTCCCTAGCGGGAGTCAAGTACAATGAGCAGTTCTTC.

This chain connects TRBV15 to TRBJ2-3; unclear D gene. Germline loops: CDR1 LNHNV, CDR2 YYDKDF (reference sequence). This CDR3 comprises 13 residues. Trimming took 0 bases from V and 5 from J, leaving 6 bases between them. The CDR3 region has the DNA TGTGCCACCAGCAGAGATATAGGAGATACGCAGTATTTT. Its translation: CATSRDIGDTQYF.

The chain employs TRBV4-1 and TRBJ2-1; no clear D gene. The CDR3 spans 15 residues. CDR1 and CDR2 (germline): MGHRA, YSYEKL. The V and J ends lost 0 bases and 0 bases respectively, with 6 bases between them. CDR3 coding DNA: TGCGCCAGCAGCCAAGATGCCAGCTCCTACAATGAGCAGTTCTTC. Its translation is CASSQDASSYNEQFF.

The V gene is TRBV19, the J gene TRBJ1-5; D remains unclear. Germline V gene data show CDR1 as LNHDA and CDR2 as SQIVND (reference sequence). The CDR3 covers 17 residues. Trimming cost V 10 bases and J 6 bases, with 28 bases left between them. CDR3 in amino acids: CANRSAFLTVSSQPQHF. The CDR3 DNA is TGTGCCAATAGGTCTGCGTTCTTGACCGTGAGCTCTCAGCCCCAGCATTTT.

This sequence joins TRBV7-8 and TRBJ1-3; D is unresolved. From germline, CDR1 is SGHVS and CDR2 FQNEAQ. With 5 bases removed from V and 0 bases from J, the gap between germline ends came to 20 bases. This CDR3 comprises 18 residues. CDR3 sequence: CASSPFYVLGGSGNTIYF. CDR3 nucleotide sequence: TGTGCCAGCAGCCCATTCTATGTCTTGGGCGGCTCTGGAAACACCATATATTTT.

This chain links TRBV24-1 with TRBJ1-1, with TRBD1 matching 7 bases. J lost 13 bases, V lost 4 bases, and 11 bases had no gene match. The CDR3 is made up of 13 amino acids. CDR1 KGHDR and CDR2 SFDVKD come from the germline V gene. The CDR3 region has the DNA TGTGCCACCAGTGACACCAACAGGGGAAGAGTTTTCTTT. This codes for CATSDTNRGRVFF.